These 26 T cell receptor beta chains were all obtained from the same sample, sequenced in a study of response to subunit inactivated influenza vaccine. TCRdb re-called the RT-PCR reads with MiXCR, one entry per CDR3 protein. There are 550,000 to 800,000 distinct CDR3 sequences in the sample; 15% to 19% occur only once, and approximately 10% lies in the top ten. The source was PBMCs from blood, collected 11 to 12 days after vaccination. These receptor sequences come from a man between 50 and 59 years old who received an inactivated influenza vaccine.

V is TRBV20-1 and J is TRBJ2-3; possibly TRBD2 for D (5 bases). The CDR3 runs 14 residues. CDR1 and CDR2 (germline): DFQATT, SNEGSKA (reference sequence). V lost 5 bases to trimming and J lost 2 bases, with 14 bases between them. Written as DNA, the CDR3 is TGCAGTGCTCAACCGGGGTCCCCCACAGATACGCAGTATTTT. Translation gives CSAQPGSPTDTQYF.

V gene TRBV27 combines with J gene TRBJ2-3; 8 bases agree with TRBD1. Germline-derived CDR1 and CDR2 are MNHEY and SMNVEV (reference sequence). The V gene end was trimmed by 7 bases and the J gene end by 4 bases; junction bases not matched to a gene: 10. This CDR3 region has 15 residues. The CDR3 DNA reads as TGTGCCAGCAAGGGGAGGACAGGGCGATCAGATACGCAGTATTTT. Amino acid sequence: CASKGRTGRSDTQYF.

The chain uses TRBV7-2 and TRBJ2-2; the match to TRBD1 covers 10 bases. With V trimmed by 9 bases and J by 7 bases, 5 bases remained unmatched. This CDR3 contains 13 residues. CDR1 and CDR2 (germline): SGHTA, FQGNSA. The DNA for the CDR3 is TGTGCCAGACGACAGGGGGCAGGCGGGGAGCTGTTTTTT. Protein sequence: CARRQGAGGELFF.

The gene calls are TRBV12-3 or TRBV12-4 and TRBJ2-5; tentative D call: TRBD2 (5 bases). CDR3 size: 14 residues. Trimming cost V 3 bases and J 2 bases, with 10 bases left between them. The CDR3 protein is CASSFRTWQETQYF. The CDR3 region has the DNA TGTGCCAGCAGTTTCAGGACTTGGCAAGAGACCCAGTACTTC.

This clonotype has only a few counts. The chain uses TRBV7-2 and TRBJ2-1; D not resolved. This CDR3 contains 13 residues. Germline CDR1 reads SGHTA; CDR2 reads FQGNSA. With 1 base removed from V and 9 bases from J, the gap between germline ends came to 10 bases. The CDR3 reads CASSLDRRSEQFF. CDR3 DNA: TGTGCCAGCAGCTTAGACCGTAGGAGTGAGCAGTTCTTC.

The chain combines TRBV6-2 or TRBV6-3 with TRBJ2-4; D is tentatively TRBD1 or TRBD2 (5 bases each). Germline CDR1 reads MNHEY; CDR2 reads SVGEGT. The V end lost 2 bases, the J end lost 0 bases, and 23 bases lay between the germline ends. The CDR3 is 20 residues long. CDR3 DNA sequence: TGTGCCAGCAGTTACGGTTGGGGGATCCTTGGGACCCTAGCCAAAAACATTCAGTACTTC. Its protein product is CASSYGWGILGTLAKNIQYF.

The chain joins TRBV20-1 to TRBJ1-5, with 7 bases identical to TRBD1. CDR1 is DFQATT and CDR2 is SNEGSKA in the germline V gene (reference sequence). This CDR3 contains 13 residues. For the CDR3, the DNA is TGCGCGCTCCCAGGGGGATACAATCAGCCCCAGCATTTT. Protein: CALPGGYNQPQHF.

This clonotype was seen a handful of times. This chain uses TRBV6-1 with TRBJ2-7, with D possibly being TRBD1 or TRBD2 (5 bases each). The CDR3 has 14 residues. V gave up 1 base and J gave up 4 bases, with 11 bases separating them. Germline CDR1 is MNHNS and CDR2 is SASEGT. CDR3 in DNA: TGTGCCAGCAGTGAAGAAAGGGGACGGTACGAGCAGTACTTC. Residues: CASSEERGRYEQYF.

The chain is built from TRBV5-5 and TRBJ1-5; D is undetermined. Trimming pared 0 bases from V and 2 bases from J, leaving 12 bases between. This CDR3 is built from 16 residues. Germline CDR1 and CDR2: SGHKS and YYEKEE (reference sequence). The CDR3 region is CASSLVVGSGNQPQHF. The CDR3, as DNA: TGTGCCAGCAGCTTGGTAGTGGGCTCGGGCAATCAGCCCCAGCATTTT.

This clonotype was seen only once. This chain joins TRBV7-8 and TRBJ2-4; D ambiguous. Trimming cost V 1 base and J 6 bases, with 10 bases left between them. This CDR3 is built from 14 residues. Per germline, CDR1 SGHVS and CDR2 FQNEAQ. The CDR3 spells CASSLVRSINIQYF. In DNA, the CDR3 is TGTGCCAGCAGCTTAGTTCGGAGCATAAACATTCAGTACTTC.

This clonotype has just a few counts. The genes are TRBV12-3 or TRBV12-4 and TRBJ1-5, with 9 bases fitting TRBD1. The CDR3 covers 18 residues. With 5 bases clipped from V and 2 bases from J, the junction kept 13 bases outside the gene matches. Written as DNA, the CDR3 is TGTGCCAGCAGTGCTACCGGGACAGGGAGTGTGGGCAATCAGCCCCAGCATTTT. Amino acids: CASSATGTGSVGNQPQHF.

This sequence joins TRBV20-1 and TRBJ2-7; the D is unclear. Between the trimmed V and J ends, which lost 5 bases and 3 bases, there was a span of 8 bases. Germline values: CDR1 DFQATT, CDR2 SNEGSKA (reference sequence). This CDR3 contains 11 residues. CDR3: CSAYIGYEQYF. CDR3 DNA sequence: TGCAGTGCTTATATCGGCTACGAGCAGTACTTC.

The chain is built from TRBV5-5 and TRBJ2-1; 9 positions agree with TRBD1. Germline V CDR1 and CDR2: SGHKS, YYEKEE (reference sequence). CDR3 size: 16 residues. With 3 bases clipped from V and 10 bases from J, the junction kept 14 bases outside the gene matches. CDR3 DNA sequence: TGTGCCAGCAGCTCCGCCCCGGGACAGGGACTCTGGGAGCAGTTCTTC. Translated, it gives CASSSAPGQGLWEQFF.

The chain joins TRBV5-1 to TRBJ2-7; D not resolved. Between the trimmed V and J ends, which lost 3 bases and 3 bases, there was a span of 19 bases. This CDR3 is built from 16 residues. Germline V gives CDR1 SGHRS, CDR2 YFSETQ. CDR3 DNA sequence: TGCGCCAGCAGCTCGGCCGCTGGGATGGTTTTCTACGAGCAGTACTTC. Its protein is CASSSAAGMVFYEQYF.

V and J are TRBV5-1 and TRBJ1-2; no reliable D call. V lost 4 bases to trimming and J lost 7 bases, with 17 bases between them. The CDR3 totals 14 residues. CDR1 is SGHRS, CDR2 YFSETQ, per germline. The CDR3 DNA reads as TGCGCCAGCAGCCCCCGGACTGGATCTGGTGGCTACACCTTC. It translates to CASSPRTGSGGYTF.

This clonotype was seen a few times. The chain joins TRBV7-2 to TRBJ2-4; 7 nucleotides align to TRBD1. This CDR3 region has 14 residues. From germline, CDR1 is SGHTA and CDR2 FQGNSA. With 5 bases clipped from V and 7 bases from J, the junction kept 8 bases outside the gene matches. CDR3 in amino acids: CASSPGQAWNIQYF. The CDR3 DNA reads TGTGCCAGCAGCCCCGGACAGGCCTGGAACATTCAGTACTTC.

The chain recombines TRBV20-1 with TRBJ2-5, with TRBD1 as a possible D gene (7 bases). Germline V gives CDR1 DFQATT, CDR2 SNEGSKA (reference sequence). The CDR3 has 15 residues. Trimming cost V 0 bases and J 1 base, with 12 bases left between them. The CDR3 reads CSAREEGQLQETQYF. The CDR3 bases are TGCAGTGCTAGAGAGGAGGGACAGCTCCAAGAGACCCAGTACTTC.

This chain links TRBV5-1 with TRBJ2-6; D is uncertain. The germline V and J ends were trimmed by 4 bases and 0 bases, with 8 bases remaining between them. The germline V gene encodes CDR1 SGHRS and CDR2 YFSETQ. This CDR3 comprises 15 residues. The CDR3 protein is CASSPLISGANVLTF. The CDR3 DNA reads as TGCGCCAGCAGCCCGCTGATCTCTGGGGCCAACGTCCTGACTTTC.

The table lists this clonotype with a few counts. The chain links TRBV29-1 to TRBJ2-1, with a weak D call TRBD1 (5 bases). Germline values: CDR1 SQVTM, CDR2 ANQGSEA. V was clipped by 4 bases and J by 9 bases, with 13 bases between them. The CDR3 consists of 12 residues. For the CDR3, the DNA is TGCAGCGTTGTCAGGGCAGTGAGTGAGCAGTTCTTC. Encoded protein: CSVVRAVSEQFF.

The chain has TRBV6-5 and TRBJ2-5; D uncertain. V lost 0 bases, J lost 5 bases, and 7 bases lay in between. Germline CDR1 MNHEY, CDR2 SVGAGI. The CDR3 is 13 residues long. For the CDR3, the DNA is TGTGCCAGCAGTTACTCTAGATGGGAGACCCAGTACTTC. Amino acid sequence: CASSYSRWETQYF.

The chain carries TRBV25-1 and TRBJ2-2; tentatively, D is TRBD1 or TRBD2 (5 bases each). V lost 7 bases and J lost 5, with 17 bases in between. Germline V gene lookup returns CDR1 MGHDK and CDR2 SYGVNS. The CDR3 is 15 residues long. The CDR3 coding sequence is TGTGCCAGCACTCCCCCTGGGGGTGGAACCGGGGAGCTGTTTTTT. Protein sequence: CASTPPGGGTGELFF.

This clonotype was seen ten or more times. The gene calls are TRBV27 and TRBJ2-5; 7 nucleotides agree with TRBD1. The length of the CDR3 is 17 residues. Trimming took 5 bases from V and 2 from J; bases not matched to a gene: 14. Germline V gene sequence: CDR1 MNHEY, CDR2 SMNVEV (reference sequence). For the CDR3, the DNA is TGTGCCAGCAGTGTCACCTCCTTGACAGGGCCACAAGAGACCCAGTACTTC. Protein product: CASSVTSLTGPQETQYF.

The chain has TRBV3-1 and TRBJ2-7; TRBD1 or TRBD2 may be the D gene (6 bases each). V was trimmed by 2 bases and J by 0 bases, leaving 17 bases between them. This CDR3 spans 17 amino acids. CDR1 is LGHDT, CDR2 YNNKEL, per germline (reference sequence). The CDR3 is CASSQRLIGGSSYEQYF. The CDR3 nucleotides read TGTGCCAGCAGCCAAAGGCTTATAGGGGGGTCCTCCTACGAGCAGTACTTC.

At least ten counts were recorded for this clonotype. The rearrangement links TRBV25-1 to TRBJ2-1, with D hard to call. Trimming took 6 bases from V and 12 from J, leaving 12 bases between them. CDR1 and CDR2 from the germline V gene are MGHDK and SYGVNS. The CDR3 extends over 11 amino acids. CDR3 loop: CASRAGPRQFF. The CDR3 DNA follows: TGTGCCAGCAGGGCCGGGCCCAGGCAGTTCTTC.

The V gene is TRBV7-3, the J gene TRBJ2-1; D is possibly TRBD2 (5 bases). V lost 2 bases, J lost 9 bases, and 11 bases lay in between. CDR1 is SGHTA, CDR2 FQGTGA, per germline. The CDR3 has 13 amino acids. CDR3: CASSLGLSSEQFF. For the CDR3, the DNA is TGTGCCAGCAGCTTAGGACTGTCAAGTGAGCAGTTCTTC.

Here the CDR3 reads CASRTGTGSYETQYF. For the CDR3, the DNA is TGTGCCAGTAGGACCGGGACAGGGTCTTACGAGACCCAGTACTTC. The V gene is TRBV19, the J gene TRBJ2-5, with 9 nucleotides matching TRBD1. From germline, CDR1 is LNHDA and CDR2 SQIVND (reference sequence). CDR3 length equals 15 residues. Trimming took 6 bases from V and 5 from J; bases not matched to a gene: 10.